The source of this T cell receptor beta chain is a study of T cell responses to AZD1222 COVID-19 vaccine. Study-level points and caveats: At baseline, seropositivity was found in only six or seven AZD1222 recipients. No repertoire was sampled before or during the peak T cell response, only after it. The donors showed a predominance of white British ancestry and of females, with possible underestimation of clonal diversity.

Repertoires were generated with immunoSEQ multiplex PCR, while TCRdb's copy carries only in-frame clones and drops some. The data contain 65,000 to 85,000 clones, approximately 85% of them singletons. About this clone itself: Its target is unknown.

Pooled in the analysis were second doses at about 4 or about 12 weeks. This CDR3 is built from 13 residues. Germline V gives CDR1 SGHDT, CDR2 YYEEEE. V lost 0 bases, J lost 9 bases, and 7 bases lay in between. This chain connects TRBV5-6 to TRBJ1-6; D not resolved. The material sequenced was peripheral blood, taken 28 days after the second AZD1222 dose. The clonotype originates from an adult who received the AZD1222 COVID-19 vaccine. CDR3 DNA sequence: TGTGCCAGCAGCTTGGATCTATCTTCACCCCTCCACTTT. Protein sequence: CASSLDLSSPLHF.